The 22 T cell receptor beta chains presented below share a single source sample, sequenced in a study of blood T cell repertoires in COVID-19. Libraries were prepared by immunoSEQ multiplex PCR; TCRdb keeps only in-frame clonotypes and omits some of them. The sample carries about 220,000 clones, 75% to 85% recorded once. The sequencing sample was made of peripheral blood. These receptors came from a human donor in a cohort sampled during active COVID-19.

The chain is built from TRBV7-9 and TRBJ2-5; TRBD1 is a possible D gene (5 bases). Trimming pared 5 bases from V and 2 bases from J, leaving 9 bases between. This CDR3 region has 13 residues. Germline loops: CDR1 SEHNR, CDR2 FQNEAQ (reference sequence). This CDR3 reads CASSADSQETQYF. CDR3 DNA: TGTGCCAGCAGCGCCGACAGTCAAGAGACCCAGTACTTC.

This clone was detected once. CDR3 residues: CASSFSNSPLHF. The CDR3 DNA reads TGTGCCAGTAGCTTCAGTAATTCACCCCTCCACTTT. The chain has TRBV19 and TRBJ1-6; no clear D gene. V lost 6 bases, J lost 6 bases, and 6 bases lay in between. The length of the CDR3 is 12 residues. Germline CDR1 is LNHDA and CDR2 is SQIVND (reference sequence).

The rearrangement links TRBV15 to TRBJ2-3; 13 nucleotides agree with TRBD2. The CDR3 totals 17 residues. J was trimmed by 5 bases and V by 3 bases; bases with no gene match: 8. CDR1 is LNHNV and CDR2 is YYDKDF in the germline V gene (reference sequence). The CDR3 is CATSSYLLAGGRDTQYF. CDR3 coding DNA: TGTGCCACCAGCAGCTACCTACTAGCGGGGGGGAGAGATACGCAGTATTTT.

The rearrangement links TRBV5-6 to TRBJ1-2; 11 positions agree with TRBD1. V lost 4 bases and J lost 4; bases outside the gene matches: 12. Germline V CDR1 and CDR2: SGHDT, YYEEEE. The CDR3 is 17 residues long. The CDR3: CASSVGQGVRDGYGYTF. CDR3 bases: TGTGCCAGCAGCGTGGGACAGGGGGTTAGGGATGGCTATGGCTACACCTTC.

This clone was recorded only once. The chain links TRBV2 to TRBJ2-7; TRBD2 agrees at 10 bases. Trimming took 6 bases from V and 2 from J; bases not matched to a gene: 10. The germline gives CDR1 SNHLY, CDR2 FYNNEI. This CDR3 spans 16 amino acids. Here the CDR3 DNA reads TGTGCCAGCAGGACCCGGTGGCTAGCGGGGGCCTACGAGCAGTACTTC. It is translated as CASRTRWLAGAYEQYF.

Comment on this clone: At one end, the junction sequence differs from germline, possibly due to a read error. The CDR3, as DNA: TGTGCCAGCAGATTAGGGACGGGGAAGGCTGGCTACACCTTC. Translated: CASRLGTGKAGYTF. The gene calls are TRBV7-2 and TRBJ1-2; maybe TRBD1 (5 bases). CDR1 and CDR2 from the germline V gene are SGHTA and FQGNSA. The CDR3 runs 14 residues.

The J gene is TRBJ1-5, the V gene TRBV7-9; D call uncertain. Germline CDR1 reads SEHNR; CDR2 reads FQNEAQ (reference sequence). The V end was cut by 5 bases, the J end by 2 bases, with 10 bases between. The CDR3 has 14 residues. The CDR3 DNA follows: TGTGCCAGCAGCCTAAACCGGGGCAATCAGCCCCAGCATTTT. Protein sequence: CASSLNRGNQPQHF.

The genes are TRBV18 and TRBJ2-1, with a tentative D call TRBD1 (5 bases). The CDR3 has 13 residues. V was clipped by 3 bases and J by 12 bases, with 15 bases between them. Germline-derived CDR1 and CDR2 are KGHSH and LQKENI. The CDR3 protein is CASSPGQGKGQFF. The DNA of the CDR3 is TGTGCCAGCTCACCGGGCCAGGGTAAGGGGCAGTTCTTC.

The chain couples TRBV12-3 or TRBV12-4 to TRBJ1-2; possible D gene TRBD1, 6 bases. Trimming cost V 6 bases and J 6 bases, with 14 bases left between them. This CDR3 has 13 amino acids. CDR3 region: CASSPLQGNGYTF. In DNA form, the CDR3 reads TGTGCCAGCAGCCCACTTCAGGGGAATGGCTACACCTTC.

The chain couples TRBV30 to TRBJ1-5, with 8 nucleotides matching TRBD1. With V trimmed by 3 bases and J by 4 bases, 2 bases remained unmatched. The CDR3 consists of 13 residues. Per germline, CDR1 GTSNPN and CDR2 SVGIG (reference sequence). The chain's CDR3 is CAWRTGVNQPQHF. CDR3 in DNA: TGTGCCTGGAGGACAGGGGTAAATCAGCCCCAGCATTTT.

This rearrangement joins TRBV6-5 to TRBJ2-1, with 7 bases aligning to TRBD1. Unmatched junction bases numbered 9, after V lost 8 bases and J lost 5 bases. Looked up from germline, CDR1 is MNHEY and CDR2 is SVGAGI. The CDR3 consists of 14 residues. The CDR3 is CASGRQGPNNEQFF. The CDR3 bases are TGTGCCAGCGGTCGACAGGGACCAAACAATGAGCAGTTCTTC.

This sequence joins TRBV2 and TRBJ2-2, with a weak D call TRBD2 (6 bases). Germline V CDR1 and CDR2: SNHLY, FYNNEI. This CDR3 contains 15 residues. Trimming took 7 bases from V and 1 from J, leaving 13 bases between them. The CDR3 nucleotides are TGTGCCAGCAAGGAGGGGTCGGGGAACACCGGGGAGCTGTTTTTT. Translating it yields CASKEGSGNTGELFF.

This clone was detected a few times. Other DNA sequences in this sample translate to the same CDR3. The V gene is TRBV18, the J gene TRBJ2-3, with 10 bases aligning to TRBD2. CDR1 and CDR2 from the germline V gene are KGHSH and LQKENI. J gave up 0 bases and V 4 bases, and 7 bases lay outside the gene matches. This CDR3 is 17 amino acids long. This CDR3 reads CASSLRTSGSSTDTQYF. CDR3 coding DNA: TGTGCCAGCTCACTTAGGACTAGCGGTTCTAGCACAGATACGCAGTATTTT.

This clone was seen ten or more times. The rearrangement links TRBV14 to TRBJ1-2; no reliable D call. Germline CDR1 reads SGHDN; CDR2 reads FVKESK. The CDR3 has 14 residues. The V end lost 0 bases, the J end lost 4 bases, and 9 bases lay between the germline ends. The CDR3 DNA sequence: TGTGCCAGCAGCCAAGATTATAACAGCTATGGCTACACCTTC. Translated: CASSQDYNSYGYTF.

The rearrangement joins TRBV5-1 to TRBJ2-2; 7 positions agree with TRBD1. V shed 7 bases and J 2 bases; nucleotides not matched to a gene: 2. Looked up from germline, CDR1 is SGHRS and CDR2 is YFSETQ. This CDR3 comprises 13 residues. As DNA, the CDR3 is TGCGCCAGCCGGGACAGAAACACCGGGGAGCTGTTTTTT. Its translation is CASRDRNTGELFF.

This rearrangement joins TRBV7-9 to TRBJ2-5, with 8 bases fitting TRBD1. CDR1 SEHNR and CDR2 FQNEAQ come from the germline V gene (reference sequence). Trimming removed 3 bases from V and 2 bases from J; junction bases left unmatched: 5. CDR3 length: 15 residues. The DNA for the CDR3 is TGTGCCAGCAGCTTGAGGACAGGGACTCAAGAGACCCAGTACTTC. Translating it yields CASSLRTGTQETQYF.

The V call is TRBV6-6, the J call TRBJ1-6, with D perhaps matching TRBD1 (5 bases). The CDR3 covers 16 residues. The V end was cut by 7 bases, the J end by 7 bases, with 20 bases between. Germline CDR1 and CDR2: MNHNY and SVGAGI (reference sequence). CDR3 protein: CASKTSAGLWNSPLHF. For the CDR3, the DNA is TGTGCCAGCAAAACTTCTGCGGGGCTCTGGAATTCACCCCTCCACTTT.

The rearrangement joins TRBV6-5 to TRBJ1-4; unclear D gene. The V gene's germline CDR1 is MNHEY and CDR2 SVGAGI. V was pared by 0 bases and J by 0 bases, with 8 bases between. This CDR3 spans 16 amino acids. Here the CDR3 DNA reads TGTGCCAGCAGTTACTCTAGCGGTGCAACTAATGAAAAACTGTTTTTT. Residues: CASSYSSGATNEKLFF.

V usage is TRBV4-1 and J usage is TRBJ1-1; TRBD1 agrees at 8 bases. Trimming took 2 bases from V and 2 from J; bases not matched to a gene: 4. The V gene's germline CDR1 is MGHRA and CDR2 YSYEKL. The CDR3 spans 15 residues. CDR3 in amino acids: CASSQSGQVNTEAFF. The CDR3 nucleotides are TGCGCCAGCAGCCAATCGGGACAGGTAAACACTGAAGCTTTCTTT.

This clone was counted only a few times. The chain employs TRBV7-2 and TRBJ2-7; weak D call: TRBD1 (6 bases). Germline CDR1 reads SGHTA; CDR2 reads FQGNSA. V was cut by 2 bases and J by 7 bases, with 21 bases left in between. The CDR3 runs 16 residues. The CDR3 DNA is TGTGCCAGCAGCTTAATCCCTGAACCCCGAGGGGGAGAGCAGTACTTC. Protein sequence: CASSLIPEPRGGEQYF.

V is TRBV6-5 and J is TRBJ2-5; TRBD1 matches 9 bases. This CDR3 is 13 amino acids long. Germline V lookup: CDR1 MNHEY, CDR2 SVGAGI. Trimming took 8 bases from V and 2 from J; bases not matched to a gene: 3. CDR3 sequence (DNA): TGTGCCAGCGGAGACAGGGGGCAAGAGACCCAGTACTTC. It translates to CASGDRGQETQYF.

CDR3 in DNA: TGCGCCAGCAGTCGAAGCGGGAGGGCCAAGGTGGAGCAGTACTTC. Its translation is CASSRSGRAKVEQYF. This chain links TRBV10-1 with TRBJ2-7, with 10 bases fitting TRBD2. The germline V gene encodes CDR1 WNHNN and CDR2 SYGVQD (reference sequence). The V gene end was trimmed by 5 bases and the J gene end by 7 bases; junction bases not matched to a gene: 11. This CDR3 has 15 residues.